The 23 T cell receptor beta chains listed next were all sequenced from one sample in a study of blood T cell repertoires in COVID-19. Using immunoSEQ multiplex PCR, the repertoire was profiled, and TCRdb retains in-frame clones only, with some absent. Of 75,000 to 90,000 clones in the sample, 90% to 95% were seen once. The sample was peripheral blood. These receptors originate from a woman between 45 and 60 years old in a cohort sampled during active COVID-19.

The chain employs TRBV9 and TRBJ1-4; D unresolved. The CDR3 spans 15 residues. CDR1 is SGDLS and CDR2 is YYNGEE in the germline V gene. The ends were cut back, 3 bases at V and 7 bases at J, with 16 bases in the middle. This chain's CDR3 is CASSARLGSTEKLFF. The CDR3 nucleotides are TGTGCCAGCAGCGCACGTCTTGGGAGTACTGAAAAACTGTTTTTT.

The genes are TRBV19 and TRBJ2-1; TRBD1 aligns across 9 bases. Germline assignment: CDR1 LNHDA and CDR2 SQIVND (reference sequence). The ends lost 5 bases at V and 8 bases at J; junction bases unmatched: 4. The CDR3 runs 13 residues. CDR3 sequence reads: CASSLQGADEQFF. In DNA, the CDR3 is TGTGCCAGTAGTCTACAGGGGGCCGATGAGCAGTTCTTC.

The chain joins TRBV3-1 (or the pseudogene TRBV3-2) to TRBJ1-2, with unresolved D. Germline assignment: CDR1 LGHDT and CDR2 YNNKEL (reference sequence). This CDR3 is built from 14 residues. V was shortened by 3 bases and J by 3 bases, with 11 bases between the two germline ends. In DNA form, the CDR3 reads TGTGCCAGCAGCCATACCTCGCGGGACTATGGCTACACCTTC. This sequence encodes CASSHTSRDYGYTF.

This chain connects TRBV7-9 to TRBJ2-3; D is perhaps TRBD2 (5 bases). The CDR3 has 13 residues. CDR1 SEHNR and CDR2 FQNEAQ come from the germline V gene (reference sequence). V shed 4 bases and J shed 5 bases, with 10 bases lying between them. CDR3 nucleotide sequence: TGTGCCAGCAGCTATGGACTCTTAGATACGCAGTATTTT. It yields the protein CASSYGLLDTQYF.

The chain carries TRBV4-1 and TRBJ2-7; TRBD1 aligns across 11 bases. The ends lost 1 base at V and 2 bases at J; junction bases unmatched: 4. The CDR3 sequence is 16 residues long. Germline V CDR1 and CDR2: MGHRA, YSYEKL. CDR3 coding DNA: TGCGCCAGCAGCCAAGGAGCGGGACAGGGGGCCTACGAGCAGTACTTC. Translated, it gives CASSQGAGQGAYEQYF.

V usage is TRBV9 and J usage is TRBJ1-2, with D tentatively TRBD1 (5 bases). The CDR3 totals 14 residues. Trimming took off 3 bases at V and 7 bases at J, with 16 bases between the two ends. CDR1 SGDLS and CDR2 YYNGEE come from the germline V gene. The CDR3 here is CASSAPGRQGGYTF. The CDR3 DNA reads as TGTGCCAGCAGCGCCCCTGGGAGGCAGGGTGGCTACACCTTC.

The V gene is TRBV19, the J gene TRBJ2-2, with 9 bases aligning to TRBD2. The CDR3 covers 17 residues. CDR1 LNHDA and CDR2 SQIVND come from the germline V gene (reference sequence). V shed 5 bases and J 7 bases; nucleotides not matched to a gene: 14. In DNA, the CDR3 is TGTGCCAGTAGTCCTCGGACTAGCGCCACGACAGTCGGGGAGCTGTTTTTT. Protein product: CASSPRTSATTVGELFF. The whole variable domain, remainder taken from reference TRBV19 and TRBJ2-2, is DGGITQSPKYLFRKEGQNVTLSCEQNLNHDAMYWYRQDPGQGLRLIYYSQIVNDFQKGDIAEGYSVSREKKESFPLTVTSAQKNPTAFYLCASSPRTSATTVGELFFGEGSRLTVL.

The chain carries TRBV3-1 (or the pseudogene TRBV3-2) and TRBJ2-7; D is uncertain. The CDR3 sequence is 14 residues long. Germline V gene sequence: CDR1 LGHDT, CDR2 YNNKEL (reference sequence). V lost 1 base to trimming and J lost 0 bases, with 7 bases between them. In DNA, the CDR3 is TGTGCCAGCAGCCAAGGTCGGTCCTCCTACGAGCAGTACTTC. It specifies CASSQGRSSYEQYF.

The chain combines TRBV27 with TRBJ2-7; TRBD1 aligns across 8 bases. The CDR3 loop spans 14 amino acids. CDR1 is MNHEY, CDR2 SMNVEV, per germline (reference sequence). The junction had 6 bases not matched to a gene; V was cut back by 4 bases and J by 4 bases. The CDR3 coding sequence is TGTGCCAGCAGTTCCGGACAGGGTAGGTACGAGCAGTACTTC. This gives the protein CASSSGQGRYEQYF.

The chain employs TRBV2 and TRBJ1-2; D remains ambiguous. The CDR3 extends over 16 amino acids. V lost 1 base and J 3 bases, leaving 15 bases between the germline ends. Germline-derived CDR1 and CDR2 are SNHLY and FYNNEI. The CDR3 here is CASSEESFYGHYGYTF. CDR3 in DNA: TGTGCCAGCAGTGAAGAGTCCTTTTATGGGCACTATGGCTACACCTTC.

The rearrangement joins TRBV19 to TRBJ2-1, with TRBD1 matching 7 bases. After removal of 4 bases from V and 7 bases from J, the junction contained 10 bases not matched to a gene. This CDR3 has 15 residues. Germline V CDR1 and CDR2: LNHDA, SQIVND (reference sequence). The CDR3 nucleotides are TGTGCCAGTAGTAACCCCGGGACAGACATAAATGAGCAGTTCTTC. This encodes CASSNPGTDINEQFF.

This chain links TRBV5-1 with TRBJ1-4; D is perhaps TRBD1 (6 bases). The CDR3 runs to 16 residues. With 4 bases removed from V and 6 bases from J, the gap between germline ends came to 19 bases. Germline CDR1 SGHRS, CDR2 YFSETQ. For the CDR3, the DNA is TGCGCCAGCAGCCCCCTCCAGACAGGCCGTCATGAAAAACTGTTTTTT. This codes for CASSPLQTGRHEKLFF.

This clone occurred once. The chain combines TRBV7-9 with TRBJ1-1; D is possibly TRBD1 (5 bases). This CDR3 has 14 residues. The germline CDR1 and CDR2 sequences are SEHNR and FQNEAQ (reference sequence). V was cut by 2 bases and J by 2 bases, with 9 bases left in between. The CDR3 sequence: CASSLRQINTEAFF. The CDR3, as DNA: TGTGCCAGCAGCTTAAGACAGATTAACACTGAAGCTTTCTTT.

The rearrangement joins TRBV6-5 to TRBJ1-6, with D hard to call. Germline values: CDR1 MNHEY, CDR2 SVGAGI. V lost 5 bases to trimming and J lost 10 bases, with 12 bases between them. The length of the CDR3 is 13 residues. The chain's CDR3 is CASSHTRESPLHF. CDR3 sequence (DNA): TGTGCCAGCAGTCATACCCGGGAATCACCCCTCCACTTT.

The rearrangement joins TRBV3-1 (or the pseudogene TRBV3-2) to TRBJ2-5; tentative D call: TRBD1 (5 bases). The CDR3 spans 13 residues. Germline V CDR1 and CDR2: LGHDT, YNNKEL (reference sequence). V lost 6 bases and J 4 bases, leaving 12 bases between the germline ends. CDR3 protein: CASRGQSRETQYF. CDR3 DNA sequence: TGTGCCAGCAGGGGGCAATCAAGAGAGACCCAGTACTTC.

V is TRBV2 and J is TRBJ1-2; 11 bases are a match to TRBD1. The CDR3 is made up of 14 amino acids. CDR1 SNHLY and CDR2 FYNNEI come from the germline V gene. Trimming removed 6 bases from V and 1 base from J; junction bases left unmatched: 1. CDR3 sequence: CASRGTGGNYGYTF. The DNA of the CDR3 is TGTGCCAGCAGGGGGACAGGGGGTAACTATGGCTACACCTTC.

The gene calls are TRBV5-1 and TRBJ2-3; D call uncertain. Trimming took 0 bases from V and 4 from J, leaving 9 bases between them. The germline V gene has CDR1 SGHRS and CDR2 YFSETQ. The CDR3 spans 14 residues. CDR3 sequence reads: CASSLGSGSDTQYF. CDR3 nucleotides: TGCGCCAGCAGCTTGGGATCAGGTTCAGATACGCAGTATTTT.

The CDR3 DNA sequence: TGCGCCAGCAGTGAGCCGCTCGGGACAGGGGACACCGGGGAGCTGTTTTTT. Protein sequence: CASSEPLGTGDTGELFF. V is TRBV10-1 and J is TRBJ2-2; 10 bases match TRBD1. The CDR3 is 17 residues long. CDR1 WNHNN and CDR2 SYGVQD come from the germline V gene (reference sequence). V lost 2 bases to trimming and J lost 3 bases; unmatched junction nucleotides: 6.

The chain recombines TRBV10-1 with TRBJ1-1, with 7 positions matching TRBD1. There are 14 residues in the CDR3. J was trimmed by 9 bases and V by 8 bases; bases with no gene match: 15. Germline V CDR1 and CDR2: WNHNN, SYGVQD (reference sequence). DNA of the CDR3: TGCGCCAGCTCGAGGAACAGGGGCCAAACAAAAGCTTTCTTT. It translates to CASSRNRGQTKAFF.

Here the CDR3 reads CASSSTGEITEQYF. CDR3 coding DNA: TGTGCCAGCAGCTCAACAGGGGAAATAACCGAGCAGTACTTC. The chain has TRBV5-4 and TRBJ2-7; TRBD1 aligns across 7 bases. With 3 bases clipped from V and 6 bases from J, the junction kept 9 bases outside the gene matches. Germline V gene lookup returns CDR1 SGHNT and CDR2 YYREEE (reference sequence). This CDR3 spans 14 amino acids.

The chain employs TRBV11-3 and TRBJ2-7, with D tentatively TRBD2 (6 bases). The CDR3 covers 16 residues. The V gene's germline CDR1 is SGHNT and CDR2 YENEEA. V lost 4 bases, J lost 0 bases, and 16 bases lay in between. The CDR3 protein is CASSSTRGLDSYEQYF. Written as DNA, the CDR3 is TGTGCCAGCAGCTCGACGAGGGGACTCGACTCCTACGAGCAGTACTTC.

The V gene is TRBV5-1, the J gene TRBJ1-1, with 8 bases identical to TRBD1. CDR3 length: 15 residues. Germline V gives CDR1 SGHRS, CDR2 YFSETQ. V lost 3 bases and J lost 6; bases outside the gene matches: 10. The CDR3 DNA sequence: TGCGCCAGCAGCTCGACAGGGGATAGTCGTCCTGAAGCTTTCTTT. It codes for CASSSTGDSRPEAFF. Using reference TRBV5-1 and TRBJ1-1 for the parts outside the CDR3, the full variable domain is KAGVTQTPRYLIKTRGQQVTLSCSPISGHRSVSWYQQTPGQGLQFLFEYFSETQRNKGNFPGRFSGRQFSNSRSEMNVSTLELGDSALYLCASSSTGDSRPEAFFGQGTRLTVV.

In the case of this clone: The identical CDR3 is also encoded by other nucleotide sequences in the sample. CDR3 in DNA: TGTGCCAGCAGCCAAGATATCGACTATGGCTACACCTTC. As protein: CASSQDIDYGYTF. The chain couples TRBV3-1 (or the pseudogene TRBV3-2) to TRBJ1-2, with unresolved D. Trimming removed 0 bases from V and 3 bases from J, with 5 bases in between. This CDR3 region has 13 residues. Germline CDR1 and CDR2: LGHDT and YNNKEL (reference sequence).